These 23 T cell receptor beta chains were all obtained from the same sample, sequenced in a study of CD8+CD57+ T cells in acquired aplastic anemia. Using genomic DNA as the template, TCR beta VDJ and CDR3 profiling was carried out. TCRdb fed the reads into MiXCR, producing one record per CDR3 protein. The data hold just over 400,000 distinct CDR3 sequences, with under 80% observed a single time. The sequencing sample was made of sorted CD4+, CD8+, or CD8+CD57+ T cells (not recorded which) from PBMCs. The receptors stem from a human donor in good health, serving as a control.

This clonotype was seen at least ten times. The chain has TRBV10-3 and TRBJ2-1, with D hard to call. The CDR3 runs to 16 residues. The germline V gene has CDR1 ENHRY and CDR2 SYGVKD. V lost 4 bases and J lost 5, with 18 bases in between. The CDR3 DNA reads as TGTGCCATCAGTGGATCGACGATTTACTTGAACAATGAGCAGTTCTTC. It codes for CAISGSTIYLNNEQFF.

This sequence joins TRBV18 and TRBJ2-5, with 10 bases matching TRBD2. The CDR3 runs to 15 residues. The germline gives CDR1 KGHSH, CDR2 LQKENI. After removal of 3 bases from V and 3 bases from J, the junction contained 4 bases not matched to a gene. The chain's CDR3 is CASSPYLAGEETQYF. In DNA, the CDR3 is TGTGCCAGCTCACCGTACCTAGCGGGGGAAGAGACCCAGTACTTC.

With respect to this clonotype: A junction boundary mismatches the germline segment, possibly from a read error. The chain links TRBV7-2 to TRBJ2-7; TRBD2 agrees at 7 bases. The CDR3 runs to 14 residues. CDR1 and CDR2 from the germline V gene are SGHTA and FQGNSA. In DNA form, the CDR3 reads TGTGCCAGCAGCTGGGAGGGCGTGAACACTGAAGCTTTCTTC. Amino acid sequence: CASSWEGVNTEAFF. Based on the CDR3 plus reference TRBV7-2 and TRBJ2-7, the full variable domain is GAGVSQSPSNKVTEKGKDVELRCDPISGHTALYWYRQSLGQGLEFLIYFQGNSAPDKSGLPSDRFSAERTGGSVSTLTIQRTQQEDSAVYLCASSWEGVNTEAFFGPGTRLTVT.

This clonotype was recorded at least ten times. The genes are TRBV7-2 and TRBJ2-1; D possibly matches TRBD1 or TRBD2 (5 bases each). The CDR3 loop spans 13 amino acids. Trimming pared 1 base from V and 9 bases from J, leaving 10 bases between. Looked up from germline, CDR1 is SGHTA and CDR2 is FQGNSA. Written as DNA, the CDR3 is TGTGCCAGCAGCTTAGTGGTAGGGACTGAGCAGTTCTTC. As protein: CASSLVVGTEQFF.

The genes are TRBV7-6 and TRBJ1-1; D is undetermined. Trimming took 1 base from V and 5 from J, leaving 11 bases between them. Germline assignment: CDR1 SGHVS and CDR2 FNYEAQ. The length of the CDR3 is 14 residues. The CDR3 sequence: CASSLESLGTEAFF. In DNA, the CDR3 is TGTGCCAGCAGCTTAGAGTCCTTAGGGACTGAAGCTTTCTTT.

With respect to this clonotype: The conserved phenylalanine or tryptophan normally closing the CDR3 is absent here, so this likely arose from a read error. It is unclear where the CDR3 begins or ends on the DNA, so no DNA is shown, and the CDR3 is as TCRdb lists it. Here the CDR3 reads CASMLASTGTVSQ. The gene calls are TRBV7-9 and TRBJ2-2. Germline lookup yields CDR1 SEHNR and CDR2 FQNEAQ (reference sequence). The CDR3 contains 13 residues when both ends are counted.

This clonotype has just one count. The J gene is TRBJ1-5, the V gene TRBV20-1, with unresolved D. Germline values: CDR1 DFQATT, CDR2 SNEGSKA (reference sequence). The CDR3 consists of 15 residues. Deletions cut 0 bases from V and 2 bases from J, with 11 bases between. CDR3 nucleotides: TGCAGTGCTAGAGATGCCCCCCAGCGCAATCAGCCCCAGCATTTT. Translation gives CSARDAPQRNQPQHF.

This chain joins TRBV20-1 and TRBJ2-7, with 8 bases that match TRBD2. The J call may be mistaken, given a closer DNA end match to TRBJ2-1. CDR1 is DFQATT, CDR2 SNEGSKA, per germline (reference sequence). The CDR3 contains 14 residues. The CDR3 region is CSASDGGAGYEQFF. The CDR3 nucleotides are TGCAGTGCTAGTGACGGGGGGGCAGGCTATGAGCAGTTCTTC.

In the case of this clonotype: A read error may produce the germline difference seen at one junction end. The chain links TRBV7-3 to TRBJ1-1, with TRBD1 as a possible D gene (6 bases). This CDR3 is built from 14 residues. Germline loops: CDR1 SGHTA, CDR2 FQGTGA. The CDR3 region is CASSLAGGDNNGEF. The CDR3 DNA reads TGTGCCAGCAGCTTGGCTGGAGGGGACAACAACGGGGAGTTT.

V is TRBV7-2 and J is TRBJ1-1; D call uncertain. Trimming pared 2 bases from V and 4 bases from J, leaving 11 bases between. The CDR3 consists of 14 residues. Germline values: CDR1 SGHTA, CDR2 FQGNSA. CDR3 nucleotide sequence: TGTGCCAGCAGCTTAATAGCAGGACCCACTGAAGCTTTCTTT. Protein: CASSLIAGPTEAFF.

This chain links TRBV12-5 with TRBJ1-1; 9 nucleotides match TRBD1. The V gene's germline CDR1 is LGHNT and CDR2 FRNRAP. The length of the CDR3 is 13 residues. Germline trimming cut 4 bases from V and 11 bases from J; bases unmatched to any gene: 8. CDR3 residues: CASGSDNRGQAFF. The DNA for the CDR3 is TGTGCTAGTGGTTCAGACAACAGGGGGCAGGCTTTCTTT.

This clonotype was observed a few times. Germline and junction disagree at one end, which may indicate a read error. The chain joins TRBV9 to TRBJ2-7; TRBD2 matches 9 bases. Looked up from germline, CDR1 is SGDLS and CDR2 is YYNGEE. The CDR3 is 16 amino acids. DNA for the CDR3: TGTGCCAGCAGCCCTCTAGCGGGGAGTGGCGCCGGGGAGCTGTACTTC. This translates into CASSPLAGSGAGELYF.

This clonotype was detected once. The junction departs from germline at one end; a sequencing error may be responsible. The chain has TRBV7-3 and TRBJ1-2; D is uncertain. There are 14 residues in the CDR3. Germline V lookup: CDR1 SGHTA, CDR2 FQGTGA. The CDR3 DNA is TGTGCCAGCAGCGGGCACGCGGCAGGCCGGAGCTATGGCTTC. Amino acid sequence: CASSGHAAGRSYGF.

This clonotype was seen just once. The junction does not match germline at one end; this may be a read error. The V gene is TRBV10-3, the J gene TRBJ1-1; D is ambiguous. Germline V gene lookup returns CDR1 ENHRY and CDR2 SYGVKD. This CDR3 spans 14 amino acids. The CDR3 DNA follows: TGTACCATCAGTGAGTCCGGGAGGAACACTGAAGCTTTCTTT. This sequence encodes CTISESGRNTEAFF.

This sequence joins TRBV9 and TRBJ1-6; D ambiguous. Per germline, CDR1 SGDLS and CDR2 YYNGEE. CDR3 length: 16 amino acids. The ends were cut back, 3 bases at V and 10 bases at J, with 20 bases in the middle. The DNA of the CDR3 is TGTGCCAGCAGCGCAGAGCTAACACCGACTAAGTCACCCCTCCACTTT. It encodes CASSAELTPTKSPLHF.

Worth noting for this clonotype: Without the conserved terminal phenylalanine or tryptophan, this CDR3 likely stems from a read error. V and J are TRBV20-1 and TRBJ2-1; 13 bases agree with TRBD2. The germline V gene has CDR1 DFQATT and CDR2 SNEGSKA (reference sequence). CDR3 length: 16 amino acids. The junction had 6 bases not matched to a gene; V was cut back by 4 bases and J by 3 bases. CDR3 sequence: CSATLAGGNIYNEQFS. CDR3 nucleotides: TGCAGTGCTACACTAGCGGGGGGGAATATCTACAATGAGCAGTTCTCC.

A remark on this clonotype: One end of the junction fails to match germline, which may point to a read error. J is TRBJ1-6 and V is TRBV9; unclear D gene. The V gene's germline CDR1 is SGDLS and CDR2 YYNGEE. The CDR3 is 13 amino acids. In DNA, the CDR3 is TGCGCCAGCAGCCCCGAGGGAATAGTCTACCTCCACTTT. It encodes CASSPEGIVYLHF.

The chain recombines TRBV9 with TRBJ2-3; D possibly corresponds to TRBD1 (5 bases). Germline loops: CDR1 SGDLS, CDR2 YYNGEE. Trimming took off 9 bases at V and 6 bases at J, with 29 bases between the two ends. The CDR3 is made up of 17 amino acids. CDR3 coding DNA: TGTGCCACCAGTGACCCCAATACCAGGGTGATGAGGGATACGCAGTATTTT. This gives the protein CATSDPNTRVMRDTQYF.

The rearrangement joins TRBV7-3 to TRBJ2-7; D may match TRBD1 or TRBD2 (5 bases each). Trimming removed 5 bases from V and 9 bases from J, with 20 bases in between. The CDR3 consists of 14 residues. Germline-derived CDR1 and CDR2 are SGHTA and FQGTGA. DNA for the CDR3: TGTGCCAGCAGCGTAGCTGCGCTAGGGGACGCGCAGTACTTC. This encodes CASSVAALGDAQYF.

With regard to this clonotype: An end of the junction differs from the germline gene, which may be a read error. The V gene is TRBV4-2, the J gene TRBJ1-2; TRBD1 might be the D (6 bases). Germline V CDR1 and CDR2: LGHNA, YNFKEQ. The CDR3 totals 14 residues. CDR3 loop: CASSQVRSGEGYAF. The DNA for the CDR3 is TGTGCCAGCAGCCAAGTTCGTTCAGGGGAAGGCTACGCCTTC.

This clonotype has ten or more counts. With a much larger clone just one base away, this may be a read error. The rearrangement uses TRBV3-1 and TRBJ1-2; a possible D gene is TRBD1 (6 bases). Per germline, CDR1 LGHDT and CDR2 YNNKEL (reference sequence). Trimming took 6 bases from V and 2 from J, leaving 10 bases between them. The CDR3 runs to 13 residues. The CDR3 nucleotides read TGTGCCAGCAGGGAAACAGGGAACTATGGCTACACCTTC. Protein sequence: CASRETGNYGYTF.

At least ten counts were recorded for this clonotype. The CDR3 region has the DNA TGCGCCAGCAGCCCCACGACAGGGGGCTACACCGGGGAGCTGTTTTTT. Protein sequence: CASSPTTGGYTGELFF. The V gene is TRBV5-1, the J gene TRBJ2-2, with 10 bases identical to TRBD1. In germline, CDR1 is SGHRS, CDR2 YFSETQ. Trimming took 4 bases from V and 3 from J; bases not matched to a gene: 6. CDR3 size: 16 residues.

CDR3 amino acids: CATEVGQGDEKLFF. CDR3 DNA sequence: TGTGCCACCGAAGTGGGACAGGGGGACGAAAAACTGTTTTTT. This chain joins TRBV7-9 and TRBJ1-4; 11 bases match TRBD1. Germline V gene lookup returns CDR1 SEHNR and CDR2 FQNEAQ (reference sequence). There are 14 residues in the CDR3. V gave up 10 bases and J gave up 8 bases; unmatched junction bases: 9. Together with reference TRBV7-9 and TRBJ1-4, the CDR3 gives the full variable domain: DTGVSQNPRHKITKRGQNVTFRCDPISEHNRLYWYRQTLGQGPEFLTYFQNEAQLEKSRLLSDRFSAERPKGSFSTLEIQRTEQGDSAMYLCATEVGQGDEKLFFGSGTQLSVL.